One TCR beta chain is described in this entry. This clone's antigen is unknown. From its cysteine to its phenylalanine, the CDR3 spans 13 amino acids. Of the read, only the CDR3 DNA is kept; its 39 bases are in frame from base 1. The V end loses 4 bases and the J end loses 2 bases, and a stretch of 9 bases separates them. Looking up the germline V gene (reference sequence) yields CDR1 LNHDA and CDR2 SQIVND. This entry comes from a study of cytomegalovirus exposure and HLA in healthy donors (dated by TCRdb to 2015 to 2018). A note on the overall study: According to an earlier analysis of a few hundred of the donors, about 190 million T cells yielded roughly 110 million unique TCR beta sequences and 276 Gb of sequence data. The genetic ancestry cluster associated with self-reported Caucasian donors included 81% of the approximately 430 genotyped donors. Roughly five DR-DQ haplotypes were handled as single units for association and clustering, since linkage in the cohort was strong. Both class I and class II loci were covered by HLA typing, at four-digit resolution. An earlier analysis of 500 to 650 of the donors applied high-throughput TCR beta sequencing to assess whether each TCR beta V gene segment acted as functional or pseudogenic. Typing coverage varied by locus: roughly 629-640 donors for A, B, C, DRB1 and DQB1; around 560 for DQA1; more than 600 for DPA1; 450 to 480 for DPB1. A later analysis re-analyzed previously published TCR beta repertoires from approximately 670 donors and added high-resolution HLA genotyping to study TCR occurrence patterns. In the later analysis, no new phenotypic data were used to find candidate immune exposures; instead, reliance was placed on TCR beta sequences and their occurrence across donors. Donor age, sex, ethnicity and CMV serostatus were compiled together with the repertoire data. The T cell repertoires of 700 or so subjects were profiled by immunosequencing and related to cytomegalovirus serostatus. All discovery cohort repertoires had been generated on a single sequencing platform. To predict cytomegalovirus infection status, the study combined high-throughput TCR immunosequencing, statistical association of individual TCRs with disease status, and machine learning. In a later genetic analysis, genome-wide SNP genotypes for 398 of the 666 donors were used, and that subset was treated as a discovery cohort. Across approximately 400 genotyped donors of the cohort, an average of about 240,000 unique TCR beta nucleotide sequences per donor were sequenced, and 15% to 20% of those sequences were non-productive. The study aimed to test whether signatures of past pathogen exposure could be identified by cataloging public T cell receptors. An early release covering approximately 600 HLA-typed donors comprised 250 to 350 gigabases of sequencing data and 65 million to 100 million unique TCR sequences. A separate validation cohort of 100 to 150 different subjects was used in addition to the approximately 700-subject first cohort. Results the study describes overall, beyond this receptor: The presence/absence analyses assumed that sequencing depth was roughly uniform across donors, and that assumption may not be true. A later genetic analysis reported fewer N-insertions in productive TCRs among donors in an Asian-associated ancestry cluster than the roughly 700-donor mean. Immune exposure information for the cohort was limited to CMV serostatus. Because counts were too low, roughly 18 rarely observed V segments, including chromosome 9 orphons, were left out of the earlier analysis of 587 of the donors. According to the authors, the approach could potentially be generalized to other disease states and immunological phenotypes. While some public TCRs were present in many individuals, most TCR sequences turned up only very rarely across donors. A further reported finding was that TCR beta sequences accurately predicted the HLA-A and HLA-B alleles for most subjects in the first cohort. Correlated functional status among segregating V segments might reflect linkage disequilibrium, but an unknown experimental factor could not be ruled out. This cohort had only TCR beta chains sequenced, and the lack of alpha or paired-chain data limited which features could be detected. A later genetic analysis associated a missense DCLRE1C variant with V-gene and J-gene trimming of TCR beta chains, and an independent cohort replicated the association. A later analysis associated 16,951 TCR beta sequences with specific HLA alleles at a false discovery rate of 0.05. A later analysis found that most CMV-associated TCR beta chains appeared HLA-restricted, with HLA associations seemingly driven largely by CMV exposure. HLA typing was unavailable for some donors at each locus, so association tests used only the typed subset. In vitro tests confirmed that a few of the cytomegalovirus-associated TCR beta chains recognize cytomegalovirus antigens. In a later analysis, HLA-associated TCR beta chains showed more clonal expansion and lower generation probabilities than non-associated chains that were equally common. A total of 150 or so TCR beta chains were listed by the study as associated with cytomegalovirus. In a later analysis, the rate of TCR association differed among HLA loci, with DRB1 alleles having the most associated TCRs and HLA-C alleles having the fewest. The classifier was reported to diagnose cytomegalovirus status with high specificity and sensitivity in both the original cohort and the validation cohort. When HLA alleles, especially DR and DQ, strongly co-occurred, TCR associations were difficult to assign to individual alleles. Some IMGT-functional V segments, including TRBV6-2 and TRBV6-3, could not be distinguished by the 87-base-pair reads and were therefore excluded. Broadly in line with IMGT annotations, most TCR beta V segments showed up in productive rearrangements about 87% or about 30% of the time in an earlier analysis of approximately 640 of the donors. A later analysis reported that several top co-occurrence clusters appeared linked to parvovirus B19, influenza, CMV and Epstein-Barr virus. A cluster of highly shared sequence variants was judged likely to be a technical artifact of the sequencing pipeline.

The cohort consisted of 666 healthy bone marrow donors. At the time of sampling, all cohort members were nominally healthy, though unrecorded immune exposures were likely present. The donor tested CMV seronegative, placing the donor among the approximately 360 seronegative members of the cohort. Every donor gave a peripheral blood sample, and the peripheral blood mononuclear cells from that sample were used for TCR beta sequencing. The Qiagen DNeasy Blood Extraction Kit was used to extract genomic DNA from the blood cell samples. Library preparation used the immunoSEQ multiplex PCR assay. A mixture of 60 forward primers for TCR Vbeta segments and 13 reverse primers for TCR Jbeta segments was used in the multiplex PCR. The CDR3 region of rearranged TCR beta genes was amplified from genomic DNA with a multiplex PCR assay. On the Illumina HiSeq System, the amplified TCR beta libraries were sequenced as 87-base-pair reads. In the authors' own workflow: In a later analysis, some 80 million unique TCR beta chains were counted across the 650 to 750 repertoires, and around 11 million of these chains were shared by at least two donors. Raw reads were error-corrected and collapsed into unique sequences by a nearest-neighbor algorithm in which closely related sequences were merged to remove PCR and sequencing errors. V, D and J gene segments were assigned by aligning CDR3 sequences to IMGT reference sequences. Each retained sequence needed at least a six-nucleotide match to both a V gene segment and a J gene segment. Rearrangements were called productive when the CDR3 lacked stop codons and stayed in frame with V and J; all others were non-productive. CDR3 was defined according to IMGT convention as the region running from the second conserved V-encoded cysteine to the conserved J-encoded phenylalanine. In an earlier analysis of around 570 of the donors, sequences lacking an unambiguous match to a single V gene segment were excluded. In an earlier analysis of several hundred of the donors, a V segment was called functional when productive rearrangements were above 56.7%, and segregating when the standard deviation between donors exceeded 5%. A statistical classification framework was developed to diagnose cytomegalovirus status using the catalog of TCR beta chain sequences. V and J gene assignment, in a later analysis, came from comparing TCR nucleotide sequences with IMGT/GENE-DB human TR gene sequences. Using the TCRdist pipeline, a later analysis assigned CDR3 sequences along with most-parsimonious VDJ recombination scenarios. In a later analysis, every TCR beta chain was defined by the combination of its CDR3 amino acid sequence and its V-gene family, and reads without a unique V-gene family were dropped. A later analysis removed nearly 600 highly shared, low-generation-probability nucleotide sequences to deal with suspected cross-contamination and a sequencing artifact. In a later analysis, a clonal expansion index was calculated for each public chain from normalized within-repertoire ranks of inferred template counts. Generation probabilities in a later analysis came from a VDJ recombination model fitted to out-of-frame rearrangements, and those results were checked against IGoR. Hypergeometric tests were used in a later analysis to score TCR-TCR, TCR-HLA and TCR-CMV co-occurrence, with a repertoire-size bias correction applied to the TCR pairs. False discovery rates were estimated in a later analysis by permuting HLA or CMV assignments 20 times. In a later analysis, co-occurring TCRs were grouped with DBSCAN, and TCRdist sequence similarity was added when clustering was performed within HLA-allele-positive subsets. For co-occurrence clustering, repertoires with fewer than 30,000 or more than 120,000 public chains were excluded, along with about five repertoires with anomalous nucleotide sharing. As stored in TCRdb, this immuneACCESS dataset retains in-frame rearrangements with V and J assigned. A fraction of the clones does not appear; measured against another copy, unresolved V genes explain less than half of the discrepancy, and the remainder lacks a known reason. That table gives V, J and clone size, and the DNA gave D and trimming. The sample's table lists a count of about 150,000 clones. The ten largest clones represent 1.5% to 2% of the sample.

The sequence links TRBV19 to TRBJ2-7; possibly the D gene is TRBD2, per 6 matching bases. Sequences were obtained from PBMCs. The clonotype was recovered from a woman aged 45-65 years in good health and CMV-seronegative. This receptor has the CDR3 CASSTRGPYEQYF. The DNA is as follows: TGTGCCAGTAGTACGCGGGGACCCTACGAGCAGTACTTC.